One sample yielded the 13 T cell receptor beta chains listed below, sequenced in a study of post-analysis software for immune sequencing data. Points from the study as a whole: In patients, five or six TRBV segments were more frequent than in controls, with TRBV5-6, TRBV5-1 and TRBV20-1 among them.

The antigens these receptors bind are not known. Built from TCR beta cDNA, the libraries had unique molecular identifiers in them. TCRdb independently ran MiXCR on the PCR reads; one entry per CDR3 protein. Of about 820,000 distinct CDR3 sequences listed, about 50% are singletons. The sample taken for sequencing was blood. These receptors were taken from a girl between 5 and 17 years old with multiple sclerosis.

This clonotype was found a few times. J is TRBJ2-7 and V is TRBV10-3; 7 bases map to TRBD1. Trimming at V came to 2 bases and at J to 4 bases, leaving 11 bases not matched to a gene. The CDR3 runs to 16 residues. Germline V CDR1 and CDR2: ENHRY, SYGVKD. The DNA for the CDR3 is TGTGCCATCAGTGAGCCGGGACAGAGTTTTGCGTACGAGCAGTACTTC. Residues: CAISEPGQSFAYEQYF.

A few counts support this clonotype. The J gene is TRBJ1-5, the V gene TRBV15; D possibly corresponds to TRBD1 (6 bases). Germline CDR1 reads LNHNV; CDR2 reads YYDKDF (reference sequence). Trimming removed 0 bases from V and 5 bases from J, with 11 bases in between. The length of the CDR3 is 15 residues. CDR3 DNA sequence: TGTGCCACCAGCAGAGATCTGGGGGGCCATCAGCCCCAGCATTTT. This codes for CATSRDLGGHQPQHF.

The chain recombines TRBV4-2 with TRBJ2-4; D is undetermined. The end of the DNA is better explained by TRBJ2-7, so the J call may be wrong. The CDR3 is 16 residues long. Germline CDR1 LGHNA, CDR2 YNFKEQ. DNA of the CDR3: TGTGCCAGCAGCCAAGATTTCCTCGGATCCGTCTACGAGCAGTACTTC. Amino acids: CASSQDFLGSVYEQYF.

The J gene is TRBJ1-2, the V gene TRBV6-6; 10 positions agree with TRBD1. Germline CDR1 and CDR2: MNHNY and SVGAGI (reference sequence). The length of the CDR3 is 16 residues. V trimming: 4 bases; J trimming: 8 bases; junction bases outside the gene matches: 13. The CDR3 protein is CASSLGTGALFVGYTF. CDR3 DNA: TGTGCCAGCAGTTTAGGGACAGGGGCCTTATTCGTGGGCTACACCTTC.

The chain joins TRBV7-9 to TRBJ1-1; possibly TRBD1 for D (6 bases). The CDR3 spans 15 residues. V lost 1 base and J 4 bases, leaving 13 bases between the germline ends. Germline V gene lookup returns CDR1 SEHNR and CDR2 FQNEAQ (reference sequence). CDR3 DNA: TGTGCCAGCAGCTTAGATCAGGGGTACAGCACTGAAGCTTTCTTT. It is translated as CASSLDQGYSTEAFF.

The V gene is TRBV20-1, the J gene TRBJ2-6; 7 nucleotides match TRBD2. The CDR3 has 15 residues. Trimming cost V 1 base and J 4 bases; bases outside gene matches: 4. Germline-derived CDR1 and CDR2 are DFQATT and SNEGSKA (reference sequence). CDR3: CSARGRGYGANVLTF. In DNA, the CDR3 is TGCAGTGCTAGAGGGCGGGGGTACGGGGCCAACGTCCTGACTTTC.

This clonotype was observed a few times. The CDR3 loop is CSAGVSTDTQYF. The CDR3 coding sequence is TGCAGCGCGGGGGTTAGCACAGATACGCAGTATTTT. The V gene is TRBV29-1, the J gene TRBJ2-3; a possible D gene is TRBD2 (6 bases). Germline V gene sequence: CDR1 SQVTM, CDR2 ANQGSEA. CDR3 size: 12 residues. The V and J ends lost 7 bases and 0 bases respectively, with 8 bases between them.

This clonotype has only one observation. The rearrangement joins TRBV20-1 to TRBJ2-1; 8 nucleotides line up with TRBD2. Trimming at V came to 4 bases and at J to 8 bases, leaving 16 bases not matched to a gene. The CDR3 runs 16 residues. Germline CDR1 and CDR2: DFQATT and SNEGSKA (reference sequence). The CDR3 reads CSAIESTAGGGDEQFF. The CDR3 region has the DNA TGCAGTGCTATCGAGTCTACGGCGGGGGGAGGTGATGAGCAGTTCTTC.

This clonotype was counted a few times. The CDR3 is CASSLRGTGGSSTDTQYF. The CDR3, as DNA: TGTGCCAGCAGCCTACGTGGAACCGGGGGTTCTAGCACAGATACGCAGTATTTT. The rearrangement uses TRBV7-2 and TRBJ2-3, with D perhaps matching TRBD2 (6 bases). Germline V gene lookup returns CDR1 SGHTA and CDR2 FQGNSA. The length of the CDR3 is 18 residues. V dropped 5 bases and J dropped 0 bases, with 21 bases sitting between them.

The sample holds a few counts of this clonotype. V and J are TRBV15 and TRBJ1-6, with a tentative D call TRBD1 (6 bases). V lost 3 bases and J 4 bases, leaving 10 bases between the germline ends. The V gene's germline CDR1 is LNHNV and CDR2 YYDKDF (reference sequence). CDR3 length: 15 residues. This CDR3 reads CATSRKQGYNSPLHF. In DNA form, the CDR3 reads TGTGCCACCAGCAGGAAACAGGGTTATAATTCACCCCTCCACTTT.

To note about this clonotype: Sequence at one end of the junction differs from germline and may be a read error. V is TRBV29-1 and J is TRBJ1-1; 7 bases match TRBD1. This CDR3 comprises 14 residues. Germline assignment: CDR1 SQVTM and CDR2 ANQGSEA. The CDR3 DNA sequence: TGCAGCGTGGAGGGACAGAATATTAACACTGAGGCTTTCTTT. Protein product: CSVEGQNINTEAFF.

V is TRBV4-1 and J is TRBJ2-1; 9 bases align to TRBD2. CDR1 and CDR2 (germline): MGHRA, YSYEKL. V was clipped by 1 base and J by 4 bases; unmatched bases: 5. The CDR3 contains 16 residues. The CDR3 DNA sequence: TGCGCCAGCAGCCAAGCGAGAGGACTAGCGTACAATGAGCAGTTCTTC. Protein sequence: CASSQARGLAYNEQFF.

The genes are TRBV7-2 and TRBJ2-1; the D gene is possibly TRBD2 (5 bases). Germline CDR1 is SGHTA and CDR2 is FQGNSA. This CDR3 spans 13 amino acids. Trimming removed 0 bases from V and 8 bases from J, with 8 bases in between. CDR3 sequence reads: CASSLAEGYEQFF. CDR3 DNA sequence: TGTGCCAGCAGCTTAGCCGAGGGTTATGAGCAGTTCTTC.